The 25 T cell receptor beta chains given below trace back to one sample, sequenced in a study of PD-1 blockade in classical Hodgkin lymphoma. Noted time point: cycle 4 day 1 (C4D1), after more than 5 weeks of nivolumab. Relapses following autologous stem cell transplantation were seen in all patients, with brentuximab vedotin exposure varying. Sequenced by immunoSEQ multiplex PCR; TCRdb stores in-frame clones only, minus some. Among about 33,000 clones listed, 65% to 80% were seen once. The sequences come from peripheral blood mononuclear cells (PBMCs), collected before the fourth cycle of nivolumab. These TCRs come from a human donor with classical Hodgkin lymphoma.

Only one count was recorded for this clone. The chain is built from TRBV19 and TRBJ2-2; D remains unclear. CDR3 length: 13 amino acids. Trimming stripped 6 bases from V and 7 bases from J, with 12 bases between. Germline assignment: CDR1 LNHDA and CDR2 SQIVND (reference sequence). CDR3 protein: CASSLHNYGELFF. CDR3 sequence (DNA): TGTGCCAGTAGCCTCCACAATTACGGGGAGCTGTTTTTT.

The V and J genes are TRBV19 and TRBJ2-1; perhaps TRBD2 as D (6 bases). This CDR3 comprises 13 residues. V lost 4 bases, J lost 9 bases, and 13 bases lay in between. Germline values: CDR1 LNHDA, CDR2 SQIVND (reference sequence). CDR3 region: CASSTLADGEQFF. The CDR3 nucleotides read TGTGCCAGTAGTACACTAGCAGACGGTGAGCAGTTCTTC.

The rearrangement uses TRBV6-1 and TRBJ2-7; D perhaps matches TRBD2 (6 bases). Per germline, CDR1 MNHNS and CDR2 SASEGT. The CDR3 covers 15 residues. V was cut by 2 bases and J by 0 bases, with 11 bases left in between. The CDR3 region has the DNA TGTGCCAGCAGTGAACTGGGACTTAGCTCCTACGAGCAGTACTTC. Its translation: CASSELGLSSYEQYF.

V gene TRBV11-2 combines with J gene TRBJ2-4, with D possibly matching TRBD1 (5 bases). Germline V gives CDR1 SGHAT, CDR2 FQNNGV. Trimming left V 2 bases short and J 10 bases short, with 9 bases between. The CDR3 totals 12 residues. CDR3: CASSLTDSIQYF. The DNA for the CDR3 is TGTGCCAGCAGCTTAACAGACAGTATTCAGTACTTC.

The rearrangement links TRBV9 to TRBJ1-4; TRBD1 aligns across 9 bases. With V trimmed by 8 bases and J by 5 bases, 7 bases remained unmatched. CDR1 is SGDLS, CDR2 YYNGEE, per germline. CDR3 length equals 14 residues. Here the CDR3 reads CASSGQGINEKLFF. DNA of the CDR3: TGTGCCAGTTCTGGACAGGGGATAAATGAAAAACTGTTTTTT.

This CDR3 is CASSFGWGEQYF. CDR3 nucleotides: TGCGCCAGCAGCTTTGGCTGGGGGGAGCAGTACTTC. The V gene is TRBV5-1, the J gene TRBJ2-7; D is perhaps TRBD1 or TRBD2 (5 bases each). Per germline, CDR1 SGHRS and CDR2 YFSETQ. This CDR3 has 12 amino acids. V dropped 2 bases and J dropped 7 bases, with 10 bases sitting between them.

CDR3 DNA: TGTGCCAGCAGTTTATCCGTTGCGGCCAATGTTAACTCCTACAATGAGCAGTTCTTC. This gives the protein CASSLSVAANVNSYNEQFF. This chain connects TRBV28 to TRBJ2-1; D is unclear. The length of the CDR3 is 19 residues. Trimming removed 1 base from V and 0 bases from J, with 19 bases in between. Germline assignment: CDR1 MDHEN and CDR2 SYDVKM.

The chain carries TRBV9 and TRBJ1-2; TRBD1 matches 7 bases. The CDR3 consists of 14 residues. Germline V gene lookup returns CDR1 SGDLS and CDR2 YYNGEE. The V segment lost 4 bases and the J segment 5 bases; nucleotides outside the gene matches: 8. CDR3 residues: CASSPGQKDYGYTF. The CDR3 nucleotides are TGTGCCAGCAGCCCGGGACAGAAGGATTATGGCTACACCTTC.

Points on this clone: Sequence at one end of the junction differs from germline and may be a read error. The chain recombines TRBV7-9 with TRBJ1-5; 7 bases agree with TRBD1. The CDR3 contains 12 residues. The germline CDR1 and CDR2 sequences are SEHNR and FQNEAQ (reference sequence). Written as DNA, the CDR3 is TGTGCCGGAAGGACAGGCAATCAGTCCCAGCATTTT. It specifies CAGRTGNQSQHF.

A few counts support this clone. This chain links TRBV19 with TRBJ2-2; 7 bases fit TRBD2. Trimming took 4 bases from V and 0 from J; bases not matched to a gene: 5. Germline CDR1 is LNHDA and CDR2 is SQIVND (reference sequence). The CDR3 spans 16 residues. The CDR3 protein is CASSKLAVANTGELFF. The CDR3 bases are TGTGCCAGTAGTAAGCTAGCGGTCGCGAACACCGGGGAGCTGTTTTTT. Full variable domain (rest looked up from reference TRBV19 and TRBJ2-2): DGGITQSPKYLFRKEGQNVTLSCEQNLNHDAMYWYRQDPGQGLRLIYYSQIVNDFQKGDIAEGYSVSREKKESFPLTVTSAQKNPTAFYLCASSKLAVANTGELFFGEGSRLTVL.

This chain joins TRBV7-2 and TRBJ1-1; D gene uncertain. V was shortened by 4 bases and J by 4 bases, with 10 bases between the two germline ends. The V gene's germline CDR1 is SGHTA and CDR2 FQGNSA. The CDR3 runs to 13 residues. In DNA, the CDR3 is TGTGCCAGCAGCTCCCGGGTCATCACTGAAGCTTTCTTT. Translation: CASSSRVITEAFF.

The rearrangement uses TRBV4-3 and TRBJ2-6; D not resolved. In germline, CDR1 is LGHNA, CDR2 YSLEER. The CDR3 has 15 residues. With 0 bases removed from V and 0 bases from J, the gap between germline ends came to 3 bases. In DNA, the CDR3 is TGCGCCAGCAGCCAAGATTCCTCTGGGGCCAACGTCCTGACTTTC. It specifies CASSQDSSGANVLTF.

J is TRBJ2-7 and V is TRBV9; 8 positions match TRBD1. The CDR3 extends over 16 amino acids. V lost 0 bases and J lost 4; bases outside the gene matches: 9. CDR1 and CDR2 from the germline V gene are SGDLS and YYNGEE. CDR3 bases: TGTGCCAGCAGCGTAGATCCCGGGACAGGCAAATACGAGCAGTACTTC. It translates to CASSVDPGTGKYEQYF.

This clone has more than one count but fewer than ten. This rearrangement joins TRBV7-8 to TRBJ1-3; perhaps TRBD1 as D (6 bases). CDR1 is SGHVS and CDR2 is FQNEAQ in the germline V gene. V gave up 5 bases and J gave up 6 bases, with 20 bases separating them. The CDR3 is made up of 16 amino acids. The CDR3 coding sequence is TGTGCCAGCAGCCTAGACAGGTTCGGGACCCTAAACACCATATATTTT. Amino acids: CASSLDRFGTLNTIYF.

The V gene is TRBV11-3, the J gene TRBJ2-2; TRBD2 is a possible D gene (6 bases). V was cut by 1 base and J by 3 bases, with 9 bases left in between. The germline V gene encodes CDR1 SGHNT and CDR2 YENEEA. The CDR3 spans 15 residues. CDR3 amino acids: CASSLGGDYTGELFF. The CDR3 region has the DNA TGTGCCAGCAGCTTAGGTGGGGACTACACCGGGGAGCTGTTTTTT.

By share, this clone counts as medium-sized. The chain employs TRBV7-9 and TRBJ2-1; TRBD2 might be the D (5 bases). V lost 5 bases to trimming and J lost 9 bases, with 14 bases between them. From germline, CDR1 is SEHNR and CDR2 FQNEAQ (reference sequence). The CDR3 runs to 13 residues. The CDR3 nucleotides read TGTGCCAGCAGCCCCCCAAACGAGGGTGAGCAGTTCTTC. Encoded protein: CASSPPNEGEQFF.

This clone showed up just a few times. The genes are TRBV9 and TRBJ2-7, with unresolved D. Trimming took 1 base from V and 7 from J, leaving 12 bases between them. Germline V gene data show CDR1 as SGDLS and CDR2 as YYNGEE. This CDR3 spans 13 amino acids. In DNA, the CDR3 is TGTGCCAGCAGCGTATCAGAATTCCGGGAGCAGTACTTC. This sequence encodes CASSVSEFREQYF. Full variable domain (rest looked up from reference TRBV9 and TRBJ2-7): DSGVTQTPKHLITATGQRVTLRCSPRSGDLSVYWYQQSLDQGLQFLIQYYNGEERAKGNILERFSAQQFPDLHSELNLSSLELGDSALYFCASSVSEFREQYFGPGTRLTVT.

The J gene is TRBJ1-1, the V gene TRBV7-6; D remains unclear. The V gene lost 1 base and the J gene lost 7 bases, with 10 bases spanning the gap. Germline CDR1 reads SGHVS; CDR2 reads FNYEAQ. The CDR3 spans 13 residues. The DNA for the CDR3 is TGTGCCAGCAGCTTAGAGGAGTACAGTGAAGCTTTCTTT. Protein: CASSLEEYSEAFF.

The chain carries TRBV7-3 and TRBJ1-1; a weak D match, TRBD1 (6 bases). In germline, CDR1 is SGHTA, CDR2 FQGTGA. This CDR3 has 13 amino acids. V lost 0 bases to trimming and J lost 8 bases, with 10 bases between them. This chain's CDR3 is CASSLTPGTEAFF. The CDR3 DNA is TGTGCCAGCAGCTTAACTCCCGGGACAGAAGCTTTCTTT.

This clone is a singleton in its sample. V and J are TRBV28 and TRBJ2-1, with 7 bases aligning to TRBD2. Germline assignment: CDR1 MDHEN and CDR2 SYDVKM. The trim removed 9 bases at V and 9 bases at J, leaving 11 bases unmatched. The CDR3 contains 13 residues. In DNA, the CDR3 is TGTGCCAGTGCCGGGACTACTTTCAGTGAGCAGTTCTTC. This encodes CASAGTTFSEQFF.

Written as DNA, the CDR3 is TGTGCCAGTAGTATCCGTCTAGCGGGGACCTACGAGCAGTACTTC. Translated, it gives CASSIRLAGTYEQYF. The chain carries TRBV19 and TRBJ2-7, with 9 bases matching TRBD2. The CDR3 consists of 15 residues. After removal of 3 bases from V and 2 bases from J, the junction contained 5 bases not matched to a gene. From germline, CDR1 is LNHDA and CDR2 SQIVND (reference sequence).

This clone appeared once. The chain employs TRBV5-6 and TRBJ1-2; a possible D gene is TRBD1 (5 bases). CDR1 SGHDT and CDR2 YYEEEE come from the germline V gene. The germline V and J ends were trimmed by 4 bases and 3 bases, with 13 bases remaining between them. This CDR3 is 14 amino acids long. The CDR3 bases are TGTGCCAGCAGCGTGGGGCAAAGGGACTATGGCTACACCTTC. Protein product: CASSVGQRDYGYTF.

The rearrangement uses TRBV6-5 and TRBJ2-4; D tentatively reads TRBD1 or TRBD2 (7 bases each). CDR1 MNHEY and CDR2 SVGAGI come from the germline V gene. The CDR3 has 15 amino acids. The V end lost 7 bases, the J end lost 0 bases, and 13 bases lay between the germline ends. This CDR3 is CASTQGGGAKNIQYF. In DNA, the CDR3 is TGTGCCAGCACCCAGGGGGGGGGAGCCAAAAACATTCAGTACTTC.

This clone was counted only a few times. The rearrangement links TRBV27 to TRBJ2-2; D is ambiguous. Germline CDR1 and CDR2: MNHEY and SMNVEV (reference sequence). The CDR3 length is 13 residues. Trimming left V 2 bases short and J 5 bases short, with 6 bases between. CDR3 in amino acids: CASSLKWTGELFF. The CDR3 nucleotides read TGTGCCAGCAGTTTAAAGTGGACCGGGGAGCTGTTTTTT.

This chain connects TRBV6-1 to TRBJ1-1, with D perhaps matching TRBD1 (6 bases). The germline V gene has CDR1 MNHNS and CDR2 SASEGT. Trimming took off 4 bases at V and 0 bases at J, with 12 bases between the two ends. The CDR3 has 15 residues. CDR3 in DNA: TGTGCCAGCAGTGCTCAGGGGTGGCTGAACACTGAAGCTTTCTTT. This encodes CASSAQGWLNTEAFF.